The clone carrying this TCR beta chain was recorded many times. This sample is part of a study of Graves' ophthalmopathy and Graves' hyperthyroidism. Beta-chain TCR CDR3 regions were amplified from RNA transcripts. First-round RT-PCR used HTBI primers; second-round multiplex PCR followed. TCRdb ran MiXCR on the multiplex PCR reads and lists one entry per CDR3 protein. The sample has approximately 1.2 million distinct CDR3 sequences; 36% are singletons. The evidence that diagnosis relied on was clinical symptoms, serum thyroxine, TRAb, thyroid ultrasound and orbital computed tomography. The clonotype originates from an adult man with Graves' hyperthyroidism. Sequencing used peripheral blood or thyroid tissue (not recorded which).

CDR3 nucleotides: TGCGCCAGCAGCCAAGAGGGGTCGGCCCAGTACTTC. Translating gives CASSQEGSAQYF. The V and J genes are TRBV4-3 and TRBJ2-5; no definite D call. CDR1 and CDR2 from the germline V gene are LGHNA and YSLEER. CDR3 size: 12 residues. V was cut by 0 bases and J by 9 bases, with 8 bases left in between.